This T cell receptor beta chain was documented in a study of T cell responses to AZD1222 COVID-19 vaccine. Measured with immunoSEQ multiplex PCR; TCRdb has only the in-frame clones, and not every one. This table has roughly 120,000 clones, 90% to 95% appearing once. The CDR3 has 18 amino acids. Germline-derived CDR1 and CDR2 are KGHDR and SFDVKD. With V trimmed by 1 base and J by 7 bases, 13 bases remained unmatched. The input for sequencing was peripheral blood, taken on day 0 of AZD1222 vaccination. This TCR derives from an adult in good health. The chain has TRBV24-1 and TRBJ2-2; 8 nucleotides align to TRBD2. The CDR3 sequence: CATSDFGGGPLSFGELFF. The CDR3 DNA sequence: TGTGCCACCAGTGATTTCGGGGGGGGTCCTCTCAGTTTCGGGGAGCTGTTTTTT.